Listed here are 19 T cell receptor beta chains from one sample, sequenced in a study of blood T cell repertoires in COVID-19. The protocol was immunoSEQ multiplex PCR, while the TCRdb copy is restricted to in-frame clones and leaves out a portion. Of about 160,000 clones listed, 79% are singletons. Sequencing input: peripheral blood. Receptors originate from a woman in her sixties with COVID-19, enrolled during active disease.

In this sample, this clone turned up a few times. The CDR3 region is CASSATVNTEAFF. The DNA of the CDR3 is TGTGCCAGTAGTGCGACAGTGAACACTGAAGCTTTCTTT. The V and J genes are TRBV19 and TRBJ1-1; TRBD1 is a possible D gene (5 bases). The CDR3 is 13 residues long. Trimming took off 5 bases at V and 0 bases at J, with 7 bases between the two ends. Germline lookup yields CDR1 LNHDA and CDR2 SQIVND (reference sequence).

The J gene is TRBJ2-7, the V gene TRBV14, with 9 bases lining up with TRBD1. The length of the CDR3 is 15 residues. Germline-derived CDR1 and CDR2 are SGHDN and FVKESK. With 8 bases clipped from V and 9 bases from J, the junction kept 17 bases outside the gene matches. The DNA for the CDR3 is TGTGCCAGCGGCTCCGGGACAGGGAAACCGGTGTCGCAGTACGTC. The encoded protein is CASGSGTGKPVSQYV.

The chain is built from TRBV19 and TRBJ1-2; 8 nucleotides align to TRBD1. The V gene end was trimmed by 5 bases and the J gene end by 7 bases; junction bases not matched to a gene: 3. The CDR3 length is 12 residues. Germline lookup yields CDR1 LNHDA and CDR2 SQIVND (reference sequence). CDR3 in DNA: TGTGCCAGTAGTTTCGGACAGGGTGGCTACACCTTC. Translating it yields CASSFGQGGYTF. The full variable domain, rest sourced from reference TRBV19 and TRBJ1-2, is DGGITQSPKYLFRKEGQNVTLSCEQNLNHDAMYWYRQDPGQGLRLIYYSQIVNDFQKGDIAEGYSVSREKKESFPLTVTSAQKNPTAFYLCASSFGQGGYTFGSGTRLTVV.

The CDR3 DNA is TGTGCCTCCAGACGAGCGGCGGGAGGCTACACCTTC. This sequence encodes CASRRAAGGYTF. V is TRBV27 and J is TRBJ1-2; D call uncertain. Between the trimmed V and J ends, which lost 11 bases and 8 bases, there was a span of 18 bases. The CDR3 is made up of 12 amino acids. CDR1 is MNHEY, CDR2 SMNVEV, per germline (reference sequence).

The chain combines TRBV4-2 with TRBJ2-3, with 8 positions matching TRBD2. Trimming at V came to 0 bases and at J to 0 bases, leaving 8 bases not matched to a gene. This CDR3 spans 18 amino acids. Germline V gives CDR1 LGHNA, CDR2 YNFKEQ. DNA for the CDR3: TGTGCCAGCAGCCAAGACGGTACTAGCGGCTCTAGCACAGATACGCAGTATTTT. As protein: CASSQDGTSGSSTDTQYF.

The J gene is TRBJ2-1, the V gene TRBV27; D unresolved. CDR1 is MNHEY, CDR2 SMNVEV, per germline (reference sequence). V was pared by 5 bases and J by 7 bases, with 12 bases between. The CDR3 sequence is 13 residues long. The CDR3 is CASSPDFHNEQFF. The CDR3 nucleotides are TGTGCCAGCAGTCCCGACTTCCATAATGAGCAGTTCTTC.

This clone has at least ten counts. The chain has TRBV7-9 and TRBJ2-7; the match to TRBD2 covers 7 bases. Germline CDR1 and CDR2: SEHNR and FQNEAQ (reference sequence). This CDR3 has 13 amino acids. Unmatched junction bases numbered 7, after V lost 5 bases and J lost 6 bases. The chain's CDR3 is CASSGGSATEQYF. The CDR3 bases are TGTGCCAGCAGCGGCGGGAGCGCAACCGAGCAGTACTTC.

The rearrangement links TRBV20-1 to TRBJ2-3, with D perhaps TRBD1 (5 bases). This CDR3 has 14 residues. Trimming took off 3 bases at V and 5 bases at J, with 15 bases between the two ends. Germline V gene sequence: CDR1 DFQATT, CDR2 SNEGSKA (reference sequence). The DNA of the CDR3 is TGCAGTGCTAGTGGGCAGGGCTTTGGAGATACGCAGTATTTT. Encoded protein: CSASGQGFGDTQYF.

CDR3 sequence (DNA): TGTGCCAGCAGCTTAGTTCGATCCTTCGGAGGTGGCTACACCTTC. Translation: CASSLVRSFGGGYTF. The genes are TRBV7-8 and TRBJ1-2; no firm D call. Germline V lookup: CDR1 SGHVS, CDR2 FQNEAQ. Deletions cut 1 base from V and 7 bases from J, with 16 bases between. The CDR3 sequence is 15 residues long.

The chain joins TRBV29-1 to TRBJ1-3, with no clear D. The CDR3 covers 14 residues. V was shortened by 5 bases and J by 0 bases, with 11 bases between the two germline ends. CDR1 is SQVTM, CDR2 ANQGSEA, per germline. The CDR3 region has the DNA TGCAGCGTTCTCGCCGGGAGCTCTGGAAACACCATATATTTT. Its translation is CSVLAGSSGNTIYF.

This chain joins TRBV6-6 and TRBJ1-1; 8 positions agree with TRBD1. The junction had 5 bases not matched to a gene; V was cut back by 7 bases and J by 4 bases. Germline CDR1 is MNHNY and CDR2 is SVGAGI (reference sequence). The CDR3 length is 13 residues. This CDR3 is CASNGQGGTEAFF. CDR3 nucleotides: TGTGCCAGCAACGGACAGGGCGGCACTGAAGCTTTCTTT.

The J gene is TRBJ2-1, the V gene TRBV5-6, with TRBD2 matching 12 bases. Trimming cost V 3 bases and J 8 bases; bases outside gene matches: 15. The CDR3 spans 18 residues. The germline V gene has CDR1 SGHDT and CDR2 YYEEEE. The CDR3 region has the DNA TGTGCCAGCAGCTCACACGTACATCTAGCGGGGGGGATATATGAGCAGTTCTTC. It is translated as CASSSHVHLAGGIYEQFF.

This chain connects TRBV27 to TRBJ1-2; 8 bases are a match to TRBD1. Germline-derived CDR1 and CDR2 are MNHEY and SMNVEV (reference sequence). CDR3 length equals 15 residues. The trim removed 5 bases at V and 7 bases at J, leaving 12 bases unmatched. CDR3 protein: CASSANRDRIGGYTF. CDR3 nucleotide sequence: TGTGCCAGCAGTGCGAACAGGGACAGGATCGGTGGCTACACCTTC.

This rearrangement joins TRBV24-1 to TRBJ2-3; the match to TRBD2 covers 7 bases. CDR1 and CDR2 from the germline V gene are KGHDR and SFDVKD. The length of the CDR3 is 16 residues. J gave up 3 bases and V 0 bases, and 5 bases lay outside the gene matches. DNA for the CDR3: TGTGCCACCAGTGATTTGAGACTAGCCGGGACAGATACGCAGTATTTT. It yields the protein CATSDLRLAGTDTQYF.

The V call is TRBV25-1, the J call TRBJ2-1; D may be TRBD1 (6 bases). The CDR3 runs 15 residues. Trimming pared 1 base from V and 4 bases from J, leaving 11 bases between. CDR1 MGHDK and CDR2 SYGVNS come from the germline V gene. CDR3 bases: TGTGCCAGCAGTGAATCGTCAGGGGAATACAATGAGCAGTTCTTC. It is translated as CASSESSGEYNEQFF.

This sequence joins TRBV7-6 and TRBJ2-5; no definite D call. This CDR3 is built from 13 residues. The germline V and J ends were trimmed by 6 bases and 4 bases, with 12 bases remaining between them. Germline-derived CDR1 and CDR2 are SGHVS and FNYEAQ. CDR3 protein: CASSAEVSETQYF. CDR3 in DNA: TGTGCCAGCAGTGCCGAGGTTTCAGAGACCCAGTACTTC. The whole variable domain, remainder taken from reference TRBV7-6 and TRBJ2-5, is GAGVSQSPRYKVTKRGQDVALRCDPISGHVSLYWYRQALGQGPEFLTYFNYEAQQDKSGLPNDRFSAERPEGSISTLTIQRTEQRDSAMYRCASSAEVSETQYFGPGTRLLVL.

The CDR3 DNA follows: TGTGCCAGCAGCTTAGATCCCGGGAGCACCGAGCAGTACTTC. Protein sequence: CASSLDPGSTEQYF. This rearrangement joins TRBV11-2 to TRBJ2-7, with TRBD2 as a possible D gene (6 bases). The CDR3 extends over 14 amino acids. With 0 bases removed from V and 6 bases from J, the gap between germline ends came to 12 bases. Germline V gene lookup returns CDR1 SGHAT and CDR2 FQNNGV.

The CDR3 DNA follows: TGTGCCAGCAGTTGGACAGAGAAAGTAATCACCGGGGAGCTGTTTTTT. This encodes CASSWTEKVITGELFF. V usage is TRBV28 and J usage is TRBJ2-2, with TRBD1 as a possible D gene (6 bases). The CDR3 spans 16 residues. The V gene's germline CDR1 is MDHEN and CDR2 SYDVKM. Trimming took 4 bases from V and 4 from J, leaving 16 bases between them.

The V and J genes are TRBV5-3 and TRBJ2-7; 8 bases map to TRBD1. TRBV5-3 is treated as an ORF (open reading frame) with a function not yet certain. This CDR3 contains 14 residues. The V segment lost 4 bases and the J segment 4 bases; nucleotides outside the gene matches: 7. CDR3 nucleotide sequence: TGTGCCAGAAGCAGACAGGGGTCCCCTTACGAGCAGTACGTC. It codes for CARSRQGSPYEQYV.